This paragraph reports one T cell receptor beta chain. Its cognate antigen has yet to be identified. The record has no base qualities; no much larger clone is one base away. Libraries were made using 5' RACE. TCRdb shows the sequencer as Illumina HiSeq 2500. A second PCR of roughly 6 to 11 cycles was performed with a sample-barcoded 5' primer and a J-beta primer mix. A unique molecular identifier was introduced onto each TCR beta cDNA molecule by a template-switch 5' adaptor carrying 12 random nucleotides. At least 2.5 million CDR3-containing paired-end reads were obtained from each sample. First-strand cDNA synthesis was performed from all RNA using the Mint cDNA synthesis kit, with priming by a TRBC-specific oligonucleotide. All cDNA was treated with uracil-DNA glycosylase and then went through a first 18-cycle PCR with the universal primers M1SS and BC2_uni_R. The authors processed their data as follows. Normalization of each sample was performed by random selection of 1 million high-quality reads, each carrying a distinct molecular identifier. Instead of being binned into consensus sequences, reads with shared molecular identifiers were discarded. MiTCR, run with a Q25 quality threshold and the strictest error-elimination algorithm, handled CDR3 identification, clonotype clustering and error correction. Lower-bound total TCR beta diversity was estimated with a nonparametric unseen species model using Euler transformation. Using fastp trimming at Q25 and MiXCR clonotype assembly, TCRdb reanalyzed the public sequencing data and kept in-frame beta chains. Every distinct CDR3 protein forms one entry, paired with its most common genes and DNA. The authors' filters were not applied to this entry. This sample gives 1.5 million to 2 million distinct CDR3 sequences in total; roughly 27% of them show up just once. The ten largest clones add up to around 7.7% of the sample.

This specimen comes from a study of blood T cells in healthy people across ages (dated by TCRdb to about 2015). Study-wide context: In model experiments, template switching captured about one uniquely barcoded TCR beta cDNA molecule for every two T cells. The donors were divided into four age groups: young (average around 16 years), middle-aged (almost 40), aged (about 61) and long-lived (roughly 82). Donors of different ages were randomly distributed across sequencing lanes to avoid experimental bias. Using the same blood draw, the study looked at two additional independent replicas of 1 million unique cDNA reads for two donors, one aged 18 to 29 and the other aged 80 or older. Age-related changes in TCR beta repertoire diversity were measured in the study by deep sequencing normalized with unique cDNA molecular identifiers.

The donors were roughly 40 Caucasian individuals from Russia, aged roughly 6 to 100 years, who were systemically healthy. Around 10 milliliters of peripheral blood were collected from each donor into EDTA-treated Vacutainer tubes. Ficoll-Paque density-gradient centrifugation was used to isolate PBMCs, with at least 6.5 million per sample. Total RNA, at least 6 micrograms per sample, was extracted from PBMCs with Trizol reagent. For every donor, an aliquot of PBMCs went through flow cytometry to measure the percentages of naive CD45RAhigh/CD27high T cells. The CDR3 runs 15 residues from the cysteine to the phenylalanine. Only the CDR3 portion is preserved as DNA: 45 bases, with reading frame beginning at the first base. V is pared back by 6 bases and J by 3 bases, with 15 bases lying between the germline termini. CDR1 and CDR2, per the germline V gene, are SGHVS and FNYEAQ. Study-wide findings and limitations: The percentage of naive T cells measured by flow cytometry correlated strongly with observed TCR beta diversity. Compared with the aged group, the long-lived group had more naive CD4+ T cells, fewer expanded clones and increased TCR diversity, suggesting age selection. Because profiling used bulk unsorted PBMCs, naive and antigen-experienced compartments could not be compared conclusively. The CMV infection status of donors was not known, potentially confounding age-related changes in expanded clonotypes. Observed TCR beta diversity per million T cells fell roughly linearly with age, and a significant reduction was already apparent by age about 36. Estimates of total diversity based on one million sequenced T cells were regarded as lower bounds and as underestimates.

The rearranged chain carries TRBV7-6 and TRBJ1-5; TRBD1 is possibly the D segment (6 matching bases). Sequences were obtained from blood. This TCR was sampled from a woman aged 25 to 39 in good health. The CDR3 here reads CASSLSGTPNQPQHF. The sequenced DNA: TGTGCCAGCAGTCTTTCCGGGACACCCAATCAGCCCCAGCATTTT.